This T cell receptor beta chain was captured by sequencing in a study of T cells in tuberculosis. Sorting used thawed, overnight-rested PBMC stained with anti-CD3, a viability dye and GMM-loaded CD1B tetramer. The lipid loaded on the CD1B tetramers was C32 glucose monomycolate from Rhodococcus equi. This table comes from immunoSEQ multiplex PCR, and its TCRdb copy is limited to in-frame clones, with some not included. The sample carries 85,000 to 90,000 clones, just over 90% recorded once. There are 14 residues in the CDR3. The germline CDR1 and CDR2 sequences are MNHNS and SASEGT. The V and J ends lost 6 bases and 2 bases respectively, with 13 bases between them.

The gene calls are TRBV6-1 and TRBJ1-2; weak D call: TRBD1 (6 bases). This clonotype originated in an adult woman with latent tuberculosis. What was sequenced was CD1b-GMM tetramer-negative cells sorted from PBMCs. DNA for the CDR3: TGTGCCAGCAGCCGACCCGGACAGAACTATGGCTACACCTTC. This gives the protein CASSRPGQNYGYTF.